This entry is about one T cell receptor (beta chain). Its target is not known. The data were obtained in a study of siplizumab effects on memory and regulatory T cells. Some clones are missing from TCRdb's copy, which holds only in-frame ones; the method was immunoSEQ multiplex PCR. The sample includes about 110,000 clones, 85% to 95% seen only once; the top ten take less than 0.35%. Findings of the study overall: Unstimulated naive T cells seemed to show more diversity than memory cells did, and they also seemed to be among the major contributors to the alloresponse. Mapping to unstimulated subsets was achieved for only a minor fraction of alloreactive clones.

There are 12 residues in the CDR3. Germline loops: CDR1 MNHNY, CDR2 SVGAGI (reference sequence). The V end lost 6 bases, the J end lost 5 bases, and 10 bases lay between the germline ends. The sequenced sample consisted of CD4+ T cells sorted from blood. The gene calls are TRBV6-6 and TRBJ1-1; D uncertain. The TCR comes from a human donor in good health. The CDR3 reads CASRDMRTEAFF. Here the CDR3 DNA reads TGTGCCAGCAGGGATATGAGGACTGAAGCTTTCTTT.